This T cell receptor (beta chain) is from a study of Graves' ophthalmopathy and Graves' hyperthyroidism. Study details: Prior to any treatment, peripheral blood was collected at the time of initial diagnosis.

This clonotype was detected ten times or more. What it binds is not known. Investigators amplified TCR beta CDR3 regions from RNA transcripts. First-round RT-PCR relied on HTBI primers, and a second-round multiplex PCR came next. Using its own MiXCR run on the multiplex PCR reads, TCRdb lists one record per CDR3 protein. The table lists some 400,000 distinct CDR3 sequences, approximately 16% of them singletons. Diagnostic conclusions were grounded in clinical symptoms, serum thyroxine, TRAb, thyroid ultrasound and orbital computed tomography. Study results and caveats: Blood also contained most of the expanded thyroid clonotypes above 0.001 frequency.

Trimming pared 5 bases from V and 0 bases from J, leaving 13 bases between. CDR1 is MNHNS, CDR2 SASEGT, per germline. The CDR3 has 15 residues. V gene TRBV6-1 combines with J gene TRBJ1-1; D not certain. The specimen sequenced was peripheral blood. This sequence was found in a woman between 18 and 30 years old with Graves' ophthalmopathy. The CDR3: CASSTRRGMNTEAFF. The CDR3 nucleotides are TGTGCCAGCAGTACCAGGAGAGGCATGAACACTGAAGCTTTCTTT.